This TCR beta chain was retrieved from a study of response to subunit inactivated influenza vaccine. Study-wide results and caveats: A suggestion made by the authors is that each seasonal influenza vaccination recruits few new T cells.

Remarks on this clonotype: The antigen remains undetermined.

V lost 2 bases to trimming and J lost 0 bases; unmatched junction nucleotides: 7. Germline V gives CDR1 MNHEY, CDR2 SVGEGT. The CDR3 has 18 amino acids. TCRdb analysed the RT-PCR reads with MiXCR anew, one entry per CDR3 protein. The sample shows over 400,000 distinct CDR3 sequences, about an eighth of them seen only once. The specimen comprised PBMCs from blood, sampled 40 to 50 days after vaccination. The TCR sequence derives from a man in his fifties or sixties who received an inactivated influenza vaccine. The rearrangement joins TRBV6-2 or TRBV6-3 to TRBJ2-7; 13 bases align to TRBD2. CDR3 residues: CASSYRSGTSGASYEQYF. Here the CDR3 DNA reads TGTGCCAGCAGTTACCGTTCCGGGACTAGCGGGGCCTCCTACGAGCAGTACTTC.